Each of the 29 T cell receptor beta chains below was sequenced from the same sample in a study. TCRdb recomputed calls from the 5' RACE reads with MiXCR, one row per CDR3 protein. This table holds some 32,000 distinct CDR3 sequences, roughly a quarter found once. The specimen was memory CD4+ T cells sorted from blood. Subset specified: memory CD4+ T cells, CD4+CD45RO+CD25-. The origin of the receptors is a female donor with breast cancer.

This clonotype was seen repeatedly, ten times or more. This chain uses TRBV5-4 with TRBJ1-2; D is undetermined. Germline CDR1 and CDR2: SGHNT and YYREEE (reference sequence). The CDR3 length is 14 residues. Trimming left V 0 bases short and J 6 bases short, with 12 bases between. The CDR3 DNA reads TGTGCCAGCAGCTTGGGAAGGAAATCGGATGGCTACACCTTC. It is translated as CASSLGRKSDGYTF.

This clonotype was counted between two and nine times. The rearrangement joins TRBV4-2 to TRBJ1-5; D unresolved. The CDR3 has 15 amino acids. V lost 6 bases and J 0 bases, leaving 12 bases between the germline ends. Germline V lookup: CDR1 LGHNA, CDR2 YNFKEQ. The CDR3, as DNA: TGTGCCAGCAGTCCGGTCCCGTATAGCAATCAGCCCCAGCATTTT. Its protein is CASSPVPYSNQPQHF.

This clonotype showed up many times. The genes are TRBV12-3 or TRBV12-4 and TRBJ2-1; 7 bases line up with TRBD2. V gave up 2 bases and J gave up 10 bases; unmatched junction bases: 8. The CDR3 totals 14 residues. CDR3 residues: CASSLIREEREQFF. CDR3 DNA sequence: TGTGCCAGCAGTTTAATCCGGGAGGAACGGGAGCAGTTCTTC.

CDR3 bases: TGTGCCAGCAGCCCCCCAGGCGGGAGATCCGACGAGCAGTACTTC. It specifies CASSPPGGRSDEQYF. The V gene is TRBV6-5, the J gene TRBJ2-7; TRBD2 matches 7 bases. The CDR3 contains 15 residues. The V gene end was trimmed by 6 bases and the J gene end by 5 bases; junction bases not matched to a gene: 13. CDR1 is MNHEY and CDR2 is SVGAGI in the germline V gene.

This chain joins TRBV7-9 and TRBJ1-1; 7 bases fit TRBD1. In germline, CDR1 is SEHNR, CDR2 FQNEAQ (reference sequence). V shed 6 bases and J 5 bases; nucleotides not matched to a gene: 9. CDR3 length: 14 residues. CDR3 residues: CASSSRQGGTEAFF. CDR3 nucleotide sequence: TGTGCCAGCAGTTCCCGACAGGGAGGGACTGAAGCTTTCTTT. Drawing the rest from reference TRBV7-9 and TRBJ1-1, the complete variable domain is DTGVSQNPRHKITKRGQNVTFRCDPISEHNRLYWYRQTLGQGPEFLTYFQNEAQLEKSRLLSDRFSAERPKGSFSTLEIQRTEQGDSAMYLCASSSRQGGTEAFFGQGTRLTVV.

This clonotype was observed a handful of times. The CDR3, as DNA: TGTGCCAGCAGTCCCCAGACCACTTACGAGCAGTACTTC. Translation: CASSPQTTYEQYF. The V gene is TRBV12-3 or TRBV12-4, the J gene TRBJ2-7, with D unclear. The V and J ends lost 5 bases and 4 bases respectively, with 12 bases between them. The CDR3 contains 13 residues.

This clonotype was picked up a small number of times. The J gene is TRBJ2-1, the V gene TRBV11-2; 12 bases match TRBD2. This CDR3 is 16 amino acids long. The V and J ends lost 0 bases and 10 bases, in that order; junction bases with no gene match: 7. Germline values: CDR1 SGHAT, CDR2 FQNNGV. The DNA of the CDR3 is TGTGCCAGCAGCTTAGATCCTAGCGGGGGGGCAGGCGAGCAGTTCTTC. The encoded protein is CASSLDPSGGAGEQFF.

For this clonotype: A single base separates this from a much larger clone, so it may be a read error. The chain joins TRBV6-2 or TRBV6-3 to TRBJ2-7; D unresolved. Germline V gene sequence: CDR1 MNHEY, CDR2 SVGEGT. The germline V and J ends were trimmed by 2 bases and 2 bases, with 13 bases remaining between them. The CDR3 consists of 15 residues. CDR3 sequence: CASSYAGCGAYEQYF. CDR3 coding DNA: TGTGCCAGCAGTTACGCCGGATGCGGAGCCTACGAGCAGTACTTC.

In regard to this clonotype: The germline gene is not matched at one end of the junction; a read error may be the cause. The chain employs TRBV6-5 and TRBJ2-6; tentatively, D is TRBD1 (5 bases). Germline lookup yields CDR1 MNHEY and CDR2 SVGAGI. There are 17 residues in the CDR3. The CDR3 loop reads CASSYSIRGSGADVLTF. The CDR3 nucleotides read TGTGCCAGCAGTTACTCGATTAGGGGTTCTGGGGCCGACGTCCTGACTTTC.

This clonotype was seen a handful of times. The chain carries TRBV25-1 and TRBJ1-6, with a tentative D call TRBD1 (6 bases). Per germline, CDR1 MGHDK and CDR2 SYGVNS. CDR3 length equals 13 residues. V dropped 7 bases and J dropped 14 bases, with 18 bases sitting between them. The CDR3 region is CASTPGGQSTLHF. The CDR3 DNA reads as TGTGCCAGCACCCCTGGGGGGCAGTCTACCCTCCACTTT.

This clonotype was observed a handful of times. This chain connects TRBV5-1 to TRBJ2-3; D remains ambiguous. Germline-derived CDR1 and CDR2 are SGHRS and YFSETQ. Trimming left V 1 base short and J 0 bases short, with 9 bases between. The CDR3 is 15 amino acids. The CDR3: CASSLSSPSTDTQYF. DNA of the CDR3: TGCGCCAGCAGCTTGTCCAGTCCTAGCACAGATACGCAGTATTTT.

This clonotype was counted at least ten times. The rearrangement links TRBV12-3 or TRBV12-4 to TRBJ2-3, with D uncertain. The V gene lost 3 bases and the J gene lost 2 bases, with 6 bases spanning the gap. The CDR3 runs 13 residues. This CDR3 is CASSFTNTDTQYF. The CDR3 DNA is TGTGCCAGCAGTTTTACGAACACAGATACGCAGTATTTT.

The V call is TRBV18, the J call TRBJ2-3, with TRBD2 matching over 7 bases. The CDR3 length is 17 residues. Germline CDR1 and CDR2: KGHSH and LQKENI. V trimming: 0 bases; J trimming: 0 bases; junction bases outside the gene matches: 6. CDR3 in DNA: TGTGCCAGCTCACCACCGAATTGGGGGGGAAGCACAGATACGCAGTATTTT. Amino acid sequence: CASSPPNWGGSTDTQYF.

This clonotype was found a few times. The chain links TRBV2 to TRBJ2-7; D is perhaps TRBD2 (5 bases). The CDR3 loop spans 14 amino acids. The germline V and J ends were trimmed by 1 base and 0 bases, with 7 bases remaining between them. CDR1 SNHLY and CDR2 FYNNEI come from the germline V gene. This CDR3 reads CASSEVGSSYEQYF. In DNA form, the CDR3 reads TGTGCCAGCAGTGAAGTGGGGAGCTCCTACGAGCAGTACTTC.

This clonotype was counted a single time. A read error is possible here, since a much larger clone lies one base away. This rearrangement joins TRBV12-3 or TRBV12-4 to TRBJ1-2; D is uncertain. The V and J ends lost 8 bases and 6 bases respectively, with 10 bases between them. This CDR3 region has 11 residues. For the CDR3, the DNA is TGTGCCAGCGGAACGGAGGATGGCTACACCTTC. Translated: CASGTEDGYTF.

This clonotype was picked up a small number of times. The rearrangement joins TRBV6-2 or TRBV6-3 to TRBJ1-5; 9 bases line up with TRBD1. CDR1 MNHEY and CDR2 SVGEGT come from the germline V gene. J was trimmed by 3 bases and V by 4 bases; bases with no gene match: 7. CDR3 length: 16 amino acids. This CDR3 reads CASSWDRAKSNQPQHF. CDR3 nucleotide sequence: TGTGCCAGCAGTTGGGACAGGGCCAAATCCAATCAGCCCCAGCATTTT.

The V gene is TRBV5-5, the J gene TRBJ2-7; D might be TRBD2 (6 bases). V was trimmed by 2 bases and J by 3 bases, leaving 12 bases between them. The CDR3 is made up of 14 amino acids. CDR1 and CDR2 (germline): SGHKS, YYEKEE (reference sequence). The CDR3 DNA sequence: TGTGCCAGCAGCTTACCGGGGGTTAACTACGAGCAGTACTTC. It translates to CASSLPGVNYEQYF.

Regarding this clonotype: With a much larger clone just one base away, this may be a read error. The CDR3 sequence: CAGSSGGGFRDTQYF. As DNA, the CDR3 is TGTGCCGGCAGCTCGGGTGGTGGGTTCAGGGATACGCAGTATTTT. The chain employs TRBV7-8 and TRBJ2-3; D remains ambiguous. The CDR3 covers 15 residues. Per germline, CDR1 SGHVS and CDR2 FQNEAQ. Complete variable domain (other parts from reference TRBV7-8 and TRBJ2-3): GAGVSQSPRYKVAKRGQDVALRCDPISGHVSLFWYQQALGQGPEFLTYFQNEAQLDKSGLPSDRFFAERPEGSVSTLKIQRTQQEDSAVYLCAGSSGGGFRDTQYFGPGTRLTVL.

This clonotype was found a few times. The V gene is TRBV27, the J gene TRBJ2-7; tentatively, D is TRBD1 or TRBD2 (5 bases each). V lost 2 bases to trimming and J lost 2 bases, with 13 bases between them. Germline CDR1 and CDR2: MNHEY and SMNVEV (reference sequence). CDR3 length equals 15 residues. The CDR3 sequence: CASSLAAGTTYEQYF. The DNA for the CDR3 is TGTGCCAGCAGTTTAGCGGCAGGGACCACCTACGAGCAGTACTTC.

The V and J genes are TRBV20-1 and TRBJ2-4; 7 bases match TRBD1. CDR1 and CDR2 (germline): DFQATT, SNEGSKA (reference sequence). This CDR3 comprises 13 residues. The ends lost 3 bases at V and 6 bases at J; junction bases unmatched: 5. The CDR3: CSASRDSINIQYF. The CDR3 DNA reads as TGCAGTGCTAGCCGGGACAGCATAAACATTCAGTACTTC.

The CDR3 coding sequence is TGTGCCAGCAGTTTCCAGCGGAAGCTCGAGCAGTACTTC. Its protein product is CASSFQRKLEQYF. The chain is built from TRBV12-3 or TRBV12-4 and TRBJ2-7; tentatively, D is TRBD2 (5 bases). The V and J ends lost 3 bases and 6 bases respectively, with 12 bases between them. The CDR3 extends over 13 amino acids.

The V and J genes are TRBV10-3 and TRBJ2-1; D not resolved. Deletions cut 4 bases from V and 3 bases from J, with 13 bases between. The CDR3 sequence is 15 residues long. The germline gives CDR1 ENHRY, CDR2 SYGVKD. The CDR3 is CAISATRAVYNEQFF. CDR3 nucleotide sequence: TGTGCCATCAGTGCCACACGAGCCGTCTACAATGAGCAGTTCTTC.

The chain links TRBV18 to TRBJ2-7; the D is unclear. The CDR3 length is 12 residues. The germline V and J ends were trimmed by 8 bases and 3 bases, with 11 bases remaining between them. Germline assignment: CDR1 KGHSH and CDR2 LQKENI. CDR3 nucleotides: TGTGCCAGCGCGACGGATAACTACGAGCAGTACTTC. Translated, it gives CASATDNYEQYF.

This chain connects TRBV7-9 to TRBJ2-1; D is unclear. The CDR3 extends over 12 amino acids. Trimming left V 1 base short and J 10 bases short, with 8 bases between. Germline assignment: CDR1 SEHNR and CDR2 FQNEAQ (reference sequence). CDR3 region: CASSLEAIEQFF. The CDR3 DNA follows: TGTGCCAGCAGCTTAGAGGCCATCGAGCAGTTCTTC.

The CDR3 protein is CASSEGGGPTRDTQYF. CDR3 nucleotides: TGTGCCAGCAGCGAAGGGGGAGGCCCGACTAGAGATACGCAGTATTTT. The V call is TRBV7-6, the J call TRBJ2-3; D may be TRBD1 or TRBD2 (6 bases each). Per the germline V gene, CDR1 is SGHVS and CDR2 is FNYEAQ. CDR3 length: 16 amino acids. V lost 5 bases and J 5 bases, leaving 20 bases between the germline ends.

The chain employs TRBV5-1 and TRBJ2-5; tentative D call: TRBD2 (6 bases). This CDR3 has 14 residues. CDR1 and CDR2 (germline): SGHRS, YFSETQ. Trimming removed 3 bases at V and 3 bases at J, with 12 bases between. CDR3 in amino acids: CASSWDGREETQYF. The DNA of the CDR3 is TGCGCCAGCAGCTGGGACGGGAGAGAAGAGACCCAGTACTTC.

This chain uses TRBV7-9 with TRBJ1-3; 7 bases are a match to TRBD1. J lost 3 bases, V lost 5 bases, and 7 bases had no gene match. The CDR3 loop spans 15 amino acids. Germline V gives CDR1 SEHNR, CDR2 FQNEAQ (reference sequence). For the CDR3, the DNA is TGTGCCAGCAGCAGGAGGGGGCTCCATGGAAACACCATATATTTT. This gives the protein CASSRRGLHGNTIYF.

The rearrangement links TRBV10-1 to TRBJ2-5, with a weak D call TRBD1 (5 bases). The CDR3 contains 13 residues. Germline V gives CDR1 WNHNN, CDR2 SYGVQD (reference sequence). Trimming pared 6 bases from V and 3 bases from J, leaving 11 bases between. The CDR3 region has the DNA TGCGCCAGCAGGGATGGCAGGGAAGAGACCCAGTACTTC. Protein sequence: CASRDGREETQYF.

There are many counts of this clonotype. J is TRBJ2-3 and V is TRBV12-3 or TRBV12-4, with unresolved D. Trimming pared 5 bases from V and 1 base from J, leaving 13 bases between. The CDR3 is 15 amino acids. The CDR3 protein is CASSGPGQGTDTQYF. DNA of the CDR3: TGTGCCAGCAGTGGGCCCGGGCAAGGCACAGATACGCAGTATTTT.